This T cell receptor beta chain was retrieved from a study of blood T cells in healthy people across ages. On this clonotype itself: The antigen is unknown.

Using a J-beta primer mix together with a sample-barcoded 5' primer, a second PCR was run for about 7 to 12 cycles. One entry per CDR3 protein, called by TCRdb with MiXCR from the 5' RACE reads. In the table there are some 730,000 distinct CDR3 sequences, about 24% of which are singletons. Study findings and constraints: Older individuals had lower TCR beta diversity per million T cells (the decline was roughly linear).

V shed 1 base and J shed 4 bases, with 23 bases lying between them. Germline CDR1 reads SGHVS; CDR2 reads FNYEAQ. The CDR3 totals 18 residues. They isolated at least 7 million PBMCs from each sample. The TCR was taken from a man between 70 and 80 years old in good health. Sequences were obtained from blood. The chain recombines TRBV7-6 with TRBJ2-7, with a weak D call TRBD2 (8 bases). The CDR3 DNA sequence: TGTGCCAGCAGCTTAGTCCCCCCCTCAGGGGGACTAGAGTACGAGCAGTACTTC. Encoded protein: CASSLVPPSGGLEYEQYF.